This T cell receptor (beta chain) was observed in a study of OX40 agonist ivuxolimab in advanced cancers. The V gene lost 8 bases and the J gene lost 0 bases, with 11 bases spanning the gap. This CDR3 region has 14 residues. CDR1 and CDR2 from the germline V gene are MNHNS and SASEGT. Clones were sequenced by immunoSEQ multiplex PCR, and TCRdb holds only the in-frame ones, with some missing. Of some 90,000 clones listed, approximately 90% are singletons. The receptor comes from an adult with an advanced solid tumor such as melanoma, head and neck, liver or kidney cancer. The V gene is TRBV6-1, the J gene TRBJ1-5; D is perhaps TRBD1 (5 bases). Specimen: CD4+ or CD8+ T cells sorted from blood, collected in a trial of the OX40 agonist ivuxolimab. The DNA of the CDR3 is TGTGCCAGCCGGGACCGGGATAGCAATCAGCCCCAGCATTTT. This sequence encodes CASRDRDSNQPQHF.